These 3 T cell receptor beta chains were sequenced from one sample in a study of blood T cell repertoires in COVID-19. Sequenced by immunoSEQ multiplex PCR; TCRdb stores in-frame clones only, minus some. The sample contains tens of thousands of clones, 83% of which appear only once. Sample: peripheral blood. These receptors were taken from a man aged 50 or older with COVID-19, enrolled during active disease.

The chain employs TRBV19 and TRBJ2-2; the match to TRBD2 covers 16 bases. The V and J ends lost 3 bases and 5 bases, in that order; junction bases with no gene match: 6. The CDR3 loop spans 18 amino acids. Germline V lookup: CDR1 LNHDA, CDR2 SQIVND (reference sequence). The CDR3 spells CASSILGLAGGGTGELFF. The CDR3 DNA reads TGTGCCAGTAGTATCTTGGGACTAGCGGGAGGGGGGACCGGGGAGCTGTTTTTT.

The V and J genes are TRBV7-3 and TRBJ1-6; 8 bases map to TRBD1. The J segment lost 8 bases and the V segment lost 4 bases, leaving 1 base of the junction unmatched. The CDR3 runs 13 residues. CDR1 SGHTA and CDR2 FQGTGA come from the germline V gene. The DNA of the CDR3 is TGTGCCAGCAGCTCGACAGGGGATTCACCCCTCCACTTT. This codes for CASSSTGDSPLHF.

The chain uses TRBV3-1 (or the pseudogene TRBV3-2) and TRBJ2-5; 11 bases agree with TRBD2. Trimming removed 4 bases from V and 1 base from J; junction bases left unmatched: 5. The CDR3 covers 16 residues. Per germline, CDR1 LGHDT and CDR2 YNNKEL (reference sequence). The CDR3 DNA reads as TGTGCCAGCAGCCCCGGGACTAGCGGACCCCAAGAGACCCAGTACTTC. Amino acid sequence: CASSPGTSGPQETQYF.